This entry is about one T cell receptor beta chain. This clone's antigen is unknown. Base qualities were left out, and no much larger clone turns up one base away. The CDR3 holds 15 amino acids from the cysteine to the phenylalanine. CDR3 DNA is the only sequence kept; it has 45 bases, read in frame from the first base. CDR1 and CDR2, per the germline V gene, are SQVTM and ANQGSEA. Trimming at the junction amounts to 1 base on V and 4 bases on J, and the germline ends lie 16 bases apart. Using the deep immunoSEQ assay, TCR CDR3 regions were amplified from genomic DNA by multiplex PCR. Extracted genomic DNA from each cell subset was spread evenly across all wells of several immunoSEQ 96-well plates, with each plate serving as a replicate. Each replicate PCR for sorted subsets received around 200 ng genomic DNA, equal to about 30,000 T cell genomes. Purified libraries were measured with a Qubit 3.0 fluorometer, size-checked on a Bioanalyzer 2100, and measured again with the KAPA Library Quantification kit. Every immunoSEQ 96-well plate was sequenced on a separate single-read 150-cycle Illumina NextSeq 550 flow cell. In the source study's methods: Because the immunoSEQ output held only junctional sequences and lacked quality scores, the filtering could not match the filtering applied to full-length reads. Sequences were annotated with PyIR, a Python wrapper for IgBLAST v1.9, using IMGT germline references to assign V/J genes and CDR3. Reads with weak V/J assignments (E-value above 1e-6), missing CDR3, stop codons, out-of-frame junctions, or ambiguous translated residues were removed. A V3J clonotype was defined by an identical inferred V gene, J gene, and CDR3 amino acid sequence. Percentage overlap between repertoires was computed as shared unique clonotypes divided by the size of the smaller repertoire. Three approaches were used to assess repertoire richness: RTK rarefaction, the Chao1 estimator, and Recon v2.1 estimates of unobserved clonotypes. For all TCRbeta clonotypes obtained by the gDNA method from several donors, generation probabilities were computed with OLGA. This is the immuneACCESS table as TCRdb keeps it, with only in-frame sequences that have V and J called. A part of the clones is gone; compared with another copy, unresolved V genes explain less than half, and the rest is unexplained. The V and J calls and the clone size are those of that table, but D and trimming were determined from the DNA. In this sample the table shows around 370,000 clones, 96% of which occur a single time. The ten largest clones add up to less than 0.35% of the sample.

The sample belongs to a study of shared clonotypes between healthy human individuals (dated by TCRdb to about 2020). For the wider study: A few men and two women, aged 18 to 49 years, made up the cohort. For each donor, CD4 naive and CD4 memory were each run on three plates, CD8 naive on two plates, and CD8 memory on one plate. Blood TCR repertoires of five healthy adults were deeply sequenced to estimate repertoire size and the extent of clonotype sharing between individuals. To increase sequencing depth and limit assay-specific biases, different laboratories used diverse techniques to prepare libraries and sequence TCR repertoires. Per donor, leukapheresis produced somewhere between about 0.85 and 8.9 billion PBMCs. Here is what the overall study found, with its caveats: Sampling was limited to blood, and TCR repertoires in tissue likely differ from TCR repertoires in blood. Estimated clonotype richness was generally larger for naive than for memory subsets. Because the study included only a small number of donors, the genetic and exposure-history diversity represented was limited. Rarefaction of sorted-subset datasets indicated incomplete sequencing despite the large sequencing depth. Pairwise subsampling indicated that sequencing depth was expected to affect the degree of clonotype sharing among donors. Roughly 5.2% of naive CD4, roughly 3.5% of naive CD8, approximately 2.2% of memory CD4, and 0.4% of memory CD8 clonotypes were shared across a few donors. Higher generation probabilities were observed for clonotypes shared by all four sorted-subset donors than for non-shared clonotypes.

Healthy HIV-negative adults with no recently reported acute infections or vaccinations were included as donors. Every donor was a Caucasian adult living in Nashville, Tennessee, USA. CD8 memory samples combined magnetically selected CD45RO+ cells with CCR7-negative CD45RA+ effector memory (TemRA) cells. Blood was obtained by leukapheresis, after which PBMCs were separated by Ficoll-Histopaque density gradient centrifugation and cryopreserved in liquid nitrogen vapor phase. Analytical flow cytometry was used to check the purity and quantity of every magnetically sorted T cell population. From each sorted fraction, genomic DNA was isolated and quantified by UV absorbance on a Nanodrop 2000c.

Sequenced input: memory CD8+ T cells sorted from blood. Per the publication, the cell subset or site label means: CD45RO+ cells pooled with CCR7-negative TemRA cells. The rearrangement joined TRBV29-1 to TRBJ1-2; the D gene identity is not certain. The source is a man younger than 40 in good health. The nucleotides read TGCAGCGTTGAAGGGCTGGACCTACGGCGCTATGGCTACACCTTC. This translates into CSVEGLDLRRYGYTF.